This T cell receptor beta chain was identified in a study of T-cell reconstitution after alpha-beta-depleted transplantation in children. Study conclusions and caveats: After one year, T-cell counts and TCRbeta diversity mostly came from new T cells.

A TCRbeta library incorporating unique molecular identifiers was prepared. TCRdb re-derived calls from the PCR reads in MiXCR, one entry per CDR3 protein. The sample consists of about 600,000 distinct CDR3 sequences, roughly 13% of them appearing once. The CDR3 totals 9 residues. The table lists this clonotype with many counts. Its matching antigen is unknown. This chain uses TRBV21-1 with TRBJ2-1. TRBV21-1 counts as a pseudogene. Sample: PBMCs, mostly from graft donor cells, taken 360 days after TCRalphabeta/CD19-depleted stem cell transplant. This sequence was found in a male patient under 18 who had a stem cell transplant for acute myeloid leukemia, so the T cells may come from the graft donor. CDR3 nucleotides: TGTGCCAGCCCCCATGAGCAGTTCTTC. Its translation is CASPHEQFF.